This TCR beta chain stems from a study of neurological immune-mediated disorders. Study-level points and caveats: Multiple sclerosis was found to have the least TCR clonal expansion, below healthy controls, and HTLV-1-associated myelopathy the most.

This clonotype came up many times. Its antigen remains unknown. The team produced cDNA through 5'RACE using 10-nucleotide random UMIs. Over 160 million TCR-beta sequences from 15-18 subjects were obtained in each sequencing run. TCRdb processed the 5' RACE reads anew with MiXCR; each CDR3 protein has one entry. The sample lists over 45,000 distinct CDR3 sequences, under 3.5% occurring once. The V gene lost 3 bases and the J gene lost 2 bases, with 14 bases spanning the gap. The CDR3 totals 16 residues. Germline CDR1 reads LGHDT; CDR2 reads YNNKEL (reference sequence). Sequencing was carried out using PBMCs. V is TRBV3-1 and J is TRBJ2-1, with D perhaps matching TRBD1 (6 bases). The receptor was derived from a woman aged 45 to 65 with multiple sclerosis. In DNA, the CDR3 is TGTGCCAGCAGCCAGGACACAGGGTCCACCTACAATGAGCAGTTCTTC. Translation: CASSQDTGSTYNEQFF.